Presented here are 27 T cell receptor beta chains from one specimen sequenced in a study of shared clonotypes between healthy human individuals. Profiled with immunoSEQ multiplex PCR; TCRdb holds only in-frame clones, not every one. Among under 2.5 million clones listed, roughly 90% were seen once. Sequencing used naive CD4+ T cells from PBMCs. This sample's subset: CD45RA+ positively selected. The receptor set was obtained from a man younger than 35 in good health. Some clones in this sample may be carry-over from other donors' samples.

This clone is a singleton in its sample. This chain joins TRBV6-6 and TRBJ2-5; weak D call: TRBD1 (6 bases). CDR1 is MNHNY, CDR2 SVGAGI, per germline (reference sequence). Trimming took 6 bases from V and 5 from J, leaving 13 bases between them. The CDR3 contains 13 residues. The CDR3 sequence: CASSLGGWETQYF. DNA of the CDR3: TGTGCCAGCAGCCTAGGGGGTTGGGAGACCCAGTACTTC.

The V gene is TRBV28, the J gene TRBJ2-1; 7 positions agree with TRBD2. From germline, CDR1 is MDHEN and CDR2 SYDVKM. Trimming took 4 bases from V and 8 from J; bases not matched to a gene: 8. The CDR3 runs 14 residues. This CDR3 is CASSSRTSFDEQFF. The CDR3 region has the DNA TGTGCCAGCAGTTCCCGGACTAGTTTCGATGAGCAGTTCTTC.

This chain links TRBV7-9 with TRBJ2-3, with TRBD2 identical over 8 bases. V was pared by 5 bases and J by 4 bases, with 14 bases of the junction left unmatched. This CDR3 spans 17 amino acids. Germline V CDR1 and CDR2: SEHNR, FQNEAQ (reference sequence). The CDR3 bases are TGTGCCAGCAGCCCCATGGTCCAGCGGGAGAGCCCAGATACGCAGTATTTT. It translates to CASSPMVQRESPDTQYF.

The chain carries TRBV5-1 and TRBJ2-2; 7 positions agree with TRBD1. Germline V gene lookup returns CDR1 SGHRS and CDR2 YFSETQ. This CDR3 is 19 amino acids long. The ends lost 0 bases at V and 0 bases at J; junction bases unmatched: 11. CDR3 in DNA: TGCGCCAGCAGCTTGGCCTGGGACAGCTTGCCTTCGAACACCGGGGAGCTGTTTTTT. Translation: CASSLAWDSLPSNTGELFF. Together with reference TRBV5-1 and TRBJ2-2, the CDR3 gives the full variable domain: KAGVTQTPRYLIKTRGQQVTLSCSPISGHRSVSWYQQTPGQGLQFLFEYFSETQRNKGNFPGRFSGRQFSNSRSEMNVSTLELGDSALYLCASSLAWDSLPSNTGELFFGEGSRLTVL.

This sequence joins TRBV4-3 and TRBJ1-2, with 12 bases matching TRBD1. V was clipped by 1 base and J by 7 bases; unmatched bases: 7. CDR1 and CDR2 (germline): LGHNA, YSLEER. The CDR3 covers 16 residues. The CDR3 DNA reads TGCGCCAGCAGCCAAGTTTCGGGACAGGGGGCTTTTGGCTACACCTTC. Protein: CASSQVSGQGAFGYTF.

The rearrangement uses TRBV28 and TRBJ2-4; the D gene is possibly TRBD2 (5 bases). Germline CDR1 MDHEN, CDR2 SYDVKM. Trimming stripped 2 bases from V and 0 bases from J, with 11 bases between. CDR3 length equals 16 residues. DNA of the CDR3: TGTGCCAGCAGTTTAGGAGCGGCCGTAGCCAAAAACATTCAGTACTTC. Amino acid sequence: CASSLGAAVAKNIQYF. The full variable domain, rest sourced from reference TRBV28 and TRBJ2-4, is DVKVTQSSRYLVKRTGEKVFLECVQDMDHENMFWYRQDPGLGLRLIYFSYDVKMKEKGDIPEGYSVSREKKERFSLILESASTNQTSMYLCASSLGAAVAKNIQYFGAGTRLSVL.

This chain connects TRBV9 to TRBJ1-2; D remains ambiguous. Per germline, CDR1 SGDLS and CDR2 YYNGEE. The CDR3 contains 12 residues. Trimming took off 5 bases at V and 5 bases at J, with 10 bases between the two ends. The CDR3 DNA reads TGTGCCAGCAGAGGCGATAGGTATGGCTACACCTTC. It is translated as CASRGDRYGYTF.

The CDR3 DNA reads TGTGCCAGCTCACCTGGACAGGGACAGAAAGCTAACTATGGCTACACCTTC. This encodes CASSPGQGQKANYGYTF. V usage is TRBV18 and J usage is TRBJ1-2; 8 bases agree with TRBD1. Germline V gene sequence: CDR1 KGHSH, CDR2 LQKENI. V gave up 3 bases and J gave up 0 bases; unmatched junction bases: 9. The CDR3 has 17 amino acids.

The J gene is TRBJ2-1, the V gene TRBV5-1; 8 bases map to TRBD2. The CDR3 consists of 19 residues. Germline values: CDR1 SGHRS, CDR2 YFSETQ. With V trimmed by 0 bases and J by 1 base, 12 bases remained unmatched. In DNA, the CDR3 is TGCGCCAGCAGCTTGGGGACAAGCGGGAGACCCCAATCCTACAATGAGCAGTTCTTC. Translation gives CASSLGTSGRPQSYNEQFF.

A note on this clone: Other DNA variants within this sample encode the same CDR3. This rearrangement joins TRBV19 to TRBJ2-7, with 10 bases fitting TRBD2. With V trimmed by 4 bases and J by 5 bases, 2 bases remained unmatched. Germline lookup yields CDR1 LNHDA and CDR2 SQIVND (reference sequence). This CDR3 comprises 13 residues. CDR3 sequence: CASSRLAGDEQYF. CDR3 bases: TGTGCCAGTAGTAGGCTAGCGGGAGACGAGCAGTACTTC.

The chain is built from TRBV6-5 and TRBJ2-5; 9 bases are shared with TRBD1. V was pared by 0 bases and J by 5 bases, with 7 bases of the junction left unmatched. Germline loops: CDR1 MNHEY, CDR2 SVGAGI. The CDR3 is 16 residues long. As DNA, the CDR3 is TGTGCCAGCAGTTACTCAGGGACAGGGACGATGGAGACCCAGTACTTC. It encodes CASSYSGTGTMETQYF.

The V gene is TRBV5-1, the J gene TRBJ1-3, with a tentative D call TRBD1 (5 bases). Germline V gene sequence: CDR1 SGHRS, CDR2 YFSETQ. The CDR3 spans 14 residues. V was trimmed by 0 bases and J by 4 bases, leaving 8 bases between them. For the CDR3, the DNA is TGCGCCAGCAGCTTGGAAGGGGAGGGAAACACCATATATTTT. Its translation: CASSLEGEGNTIYF. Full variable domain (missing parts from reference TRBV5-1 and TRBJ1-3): KAGVTQTPRYLIKTRGQQVTLSCSPISGHRSVSWYQQTPGQGLQFLFEYFSETQRNKGNFPGRFSGRQFSNSRSEMNVSTLELGDSALYLCASSLEGEGNTIYFGEGSWLTVV.

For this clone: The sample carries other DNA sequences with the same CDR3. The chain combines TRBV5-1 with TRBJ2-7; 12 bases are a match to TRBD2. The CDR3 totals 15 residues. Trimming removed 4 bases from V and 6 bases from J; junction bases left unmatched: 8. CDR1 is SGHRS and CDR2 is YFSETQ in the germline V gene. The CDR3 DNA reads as TGCGCCAGCAGCCCGCTAGCGGGAGGGCCGGGCGAGCAGTACTTC. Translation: CASSPLAGGPGEQYF. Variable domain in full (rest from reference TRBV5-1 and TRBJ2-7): KAGVTQTPRYLIKTRGQQVTLSCSPISGHRSVSWYQQTPGQGLQFLFEYFSETQRNKGNFPGRFSGRQFSNSRSEMNVSTLELGDSALYLCASSPLAGGPGEQYFGPGTRLTVT.

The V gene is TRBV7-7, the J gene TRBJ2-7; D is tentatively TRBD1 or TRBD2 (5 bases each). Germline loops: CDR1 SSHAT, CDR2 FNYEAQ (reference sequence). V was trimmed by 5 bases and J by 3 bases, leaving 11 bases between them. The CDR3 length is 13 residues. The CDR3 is CASSPGRGYEQYF. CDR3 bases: TGTGCCAGCAGCCCGGGACGGGGCTACGAGCAGTACTTC.

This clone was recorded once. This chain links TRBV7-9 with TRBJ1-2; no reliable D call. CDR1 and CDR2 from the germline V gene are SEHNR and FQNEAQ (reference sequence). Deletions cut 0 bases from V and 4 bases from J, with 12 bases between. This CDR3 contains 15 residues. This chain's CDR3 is CASSLAFEPVYGYTF. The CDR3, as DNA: TGTGCCAGCAGCTTAGCCTTCGAGCCGGTCTATGGCTACACCTTC. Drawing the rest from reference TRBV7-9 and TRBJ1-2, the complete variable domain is DTGVSQNPRHKITKRGQNVTFRCDPISEHNRLYWYRQTLGQGPEFLTYFQNEAQLEKSRLLSDRFSAERPKGSFSTLEIQRTEQGDSAMYLCASSLAFEPVYGYTFGSGTRLTVV.

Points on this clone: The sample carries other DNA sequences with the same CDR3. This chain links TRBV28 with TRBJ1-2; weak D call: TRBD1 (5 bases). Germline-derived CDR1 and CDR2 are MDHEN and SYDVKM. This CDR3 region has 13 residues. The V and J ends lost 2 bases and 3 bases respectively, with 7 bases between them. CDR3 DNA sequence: TGTGCCAGCAGTTTACAGGGATACTATGGCTACACCTTC. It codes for CASSLQGYYGYTF.

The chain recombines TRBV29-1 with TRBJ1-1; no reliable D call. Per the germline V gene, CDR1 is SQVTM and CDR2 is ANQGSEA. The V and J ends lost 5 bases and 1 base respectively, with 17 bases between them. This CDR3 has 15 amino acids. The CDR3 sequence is CSVRRYSGRNTEAFF. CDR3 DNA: TGCAGCGTTCGAAGGTATTCGGGGAGGAACACTGAAGCTTTCTTT.

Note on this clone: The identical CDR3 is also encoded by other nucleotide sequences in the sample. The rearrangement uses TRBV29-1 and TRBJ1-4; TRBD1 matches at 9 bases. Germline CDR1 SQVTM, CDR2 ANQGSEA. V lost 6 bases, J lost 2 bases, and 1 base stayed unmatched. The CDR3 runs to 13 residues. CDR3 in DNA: TGCAGCGTACAGGGGGCCACTAATGAAAAACTGTTTTTT. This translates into CSVQGATNEKLFF.

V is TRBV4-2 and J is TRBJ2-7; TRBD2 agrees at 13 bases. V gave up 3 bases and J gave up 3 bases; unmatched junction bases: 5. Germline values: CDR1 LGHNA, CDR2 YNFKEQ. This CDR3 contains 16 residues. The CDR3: CASSQGRTSGSYEQYF. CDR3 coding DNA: TGTGCCAGCAGCCAGGGACGGACTAGCGGGAGCTACGAGCAGTACTTC.

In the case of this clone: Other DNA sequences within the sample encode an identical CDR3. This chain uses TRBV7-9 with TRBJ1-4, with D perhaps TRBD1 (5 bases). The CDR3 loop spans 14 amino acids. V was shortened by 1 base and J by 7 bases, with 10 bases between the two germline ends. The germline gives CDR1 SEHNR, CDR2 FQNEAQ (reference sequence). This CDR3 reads CASSLGGTSEKLFF. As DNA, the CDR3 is TGTGCCAGCAGCTTAGGGGGCACGAGTGAAAAACTGTTTTTT.

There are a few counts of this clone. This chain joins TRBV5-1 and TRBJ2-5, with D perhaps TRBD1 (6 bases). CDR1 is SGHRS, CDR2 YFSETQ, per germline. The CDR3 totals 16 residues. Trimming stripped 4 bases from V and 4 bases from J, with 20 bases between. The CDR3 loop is CASSLRTDRGGETQYF. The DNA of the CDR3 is TGCGCCAGCAGCCTCCGGACGGACAGAGGGGGAGAGACCCAGTACTTC.

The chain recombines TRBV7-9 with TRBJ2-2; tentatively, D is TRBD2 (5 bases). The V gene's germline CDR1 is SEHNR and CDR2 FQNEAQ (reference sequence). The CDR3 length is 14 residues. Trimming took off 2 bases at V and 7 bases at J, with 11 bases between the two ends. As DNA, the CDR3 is TGTGCCAGCAGCTTAACCGGGGATAACGGGGAGCTGTTTTTT. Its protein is CASSLTGDNGELFF. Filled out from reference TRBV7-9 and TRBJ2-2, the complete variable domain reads DTGVSQNPRHKITKRGQNVTFRCDPISEHNRLYWYRQTLGQGPEFLTYFQNEAQLEKSRLLSDRFSAERPKGSFSTLEIQRTEQGDSAMYLCASSLTGDNGELFFGEGSRLTVL.

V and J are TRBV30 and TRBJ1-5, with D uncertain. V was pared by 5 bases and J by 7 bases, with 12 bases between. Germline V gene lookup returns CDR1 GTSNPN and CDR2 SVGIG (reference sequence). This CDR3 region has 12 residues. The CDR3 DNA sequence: TGTGCCTGGTCGGAGGGAAGCCAGCCCCAGCATTTT. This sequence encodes CAWSEGSQPQHF.

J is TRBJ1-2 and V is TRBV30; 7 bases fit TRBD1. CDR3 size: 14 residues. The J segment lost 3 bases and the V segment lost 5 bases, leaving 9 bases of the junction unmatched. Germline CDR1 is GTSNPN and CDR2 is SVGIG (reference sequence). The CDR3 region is CAWGGRQGYYGYTF. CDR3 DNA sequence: TGTGCCTGGGGGGGAAGACAGGGCTACTATGGCTACACCTTC.

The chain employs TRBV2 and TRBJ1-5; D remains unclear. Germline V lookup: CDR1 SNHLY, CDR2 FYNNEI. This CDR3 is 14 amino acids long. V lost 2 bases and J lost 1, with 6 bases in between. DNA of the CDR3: TGTGCCAGCAGTGAAACCACAAGCAATCAGCCCCAGCATTTT. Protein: CASSETTSNQPQHF.

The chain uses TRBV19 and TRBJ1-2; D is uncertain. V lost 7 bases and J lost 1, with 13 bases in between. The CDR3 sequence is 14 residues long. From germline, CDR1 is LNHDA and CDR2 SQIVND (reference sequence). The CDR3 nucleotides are TGTGCCAGTAAGGCGGGGAGGCTTAACTATGGCTACACCTTC. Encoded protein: CASKAGRLNYGYTF. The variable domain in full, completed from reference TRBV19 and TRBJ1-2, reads DGGITQSPKYLFRKEGQNVTLSCEQNLNHDAMYWYRQDPGQGLRLIYYSQIVNDFQKGDIAEGYSVSREKKESFPLTVTSAQKNPTAFYLCASKAGRLNYGYTFGSGTRLTVV.

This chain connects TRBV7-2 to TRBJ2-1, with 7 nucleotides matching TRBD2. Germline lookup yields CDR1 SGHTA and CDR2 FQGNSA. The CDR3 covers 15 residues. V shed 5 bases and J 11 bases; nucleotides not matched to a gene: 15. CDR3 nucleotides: TGTGCCAGCAGCCCCTCGGCGGGAGTTAGGTCTAAGCAGTTCTTC. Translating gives CASSPSAGVRSKQFF.